One sample yielded the 14 T cell receptor beta chains listed below, sequenced in a study of T cells in Graves' hyperthyroidism and ophthalmopathy. It was RNA transcripts that yielded the amplified TCR beta CDR3 regions. RT-PCR in the first round (using the HTBI primer set) targeted the TCR CDR3. Using its own MiXCR run on the multiplex PCR reads, TCRdb lists one record per CDR3 protein. The table includes around 610,000 distinct CDR3 sequences, roughly 15% detected once. Material: blood. These receptors all come from a woman aged 40-49 years with Graves' ophthalmopathy.

This clonotype was counted between two and nine times. This chain uses TRBV18 with TRBJ2-5; D tentatively fits TRBD1 or TRBD2 (5 bases each). Germline CDR1 is KGHSH and CDR2 is LQKENI. The V end lost 1 base, the J end lost 4 bases, and 16 bases lay between the germline ends. The CDR3 runs to 16 residues. CDR3 residues: CASSPLLWAGRETQYF. CDR3 coding DNA: TGTGCCAGCTCACCACTCCTTTGGGCAGGGAGAGAGACCCAGTACTTC.

This clonotype was seen only a few times. The chain carries TRBV6-5 and TRBJ1-1, with unresolved D. The CDR3 is made up of 12 amino acids. In germline, CDR1 is MNHEY, CDR2 SVGAGI. V lost 1 base to trimming and J lost 7 bases, with 7 bases between them. Here the CDR3 reads CASSYFMGEAFF. CDR3 nucleotide sequence: TGTGCCAGCAGTTACTTTATGGGTGAAGCTTTCTTT.

This clonotype was detected many times. In DNA form, the CDR3 reads TGTGCCAGCAGTCCGCGACTAGCGGGAGTCGAGCAGTACTTC. It yields the protein CASSPRLAGVEQYF. The chain is built from TRBV28 and TRBJ2-7; 12 nucleotides align to TRBD2. V trimming: 5 bases; J trimming: 6 bases; junction bases outside the gene matches: 5. The CDR3 is 14 amino acids. Germline V gene data show CDR1 as MDHEN and CDR2 as SYDVKM.

This clonotype was counted at least ten times. J is TRBJ2-6 and V is TRBV6-2 or TRBV6-3; either TRBD1 or TRBD2 may supply D (5 bases each). Per the germline V gene, CDR1 is MNHEY and CDR2 is SVGEGT. Between the trimmed V and J ends, which lost 4 bases and 0 bases, there was a span of 22 bases. CDR3 length equals 20 residues. This CDR3 is CASSSPDRDVSISGANVLTF. The CDR3 coding sequence is TGTGCCAGCAGTTCGCCAGACCGGGACGTGTCCATCTCTGGGGCCAACGTCCTGACTTTC.

V and J are TRBV6-2 or TRBV6-3 and TRBJ1-5, with D tentatively TRBD1 (5 bases). Germline V gene lookup returns CDR1 MNHEY and CDR2 SVGEGT. Trimming took off 6 bases at V and 5 bases at J, with 29 bases between the two ends. The CDR3 has 19 amino acids. This CDR3 is CASRWNRQGGNFLDQPQHF. The CDR3 DNA follows: TGTGCCAGCAGATGGAACAGGCAGGGAGGGAACTTTCTCGATCAGCCCCAGCATTTT.

This rearrangement joins TRBV18 to TRBJ2-5; 14 bases are shared with TRBD2. Germline lookup yields CDR1 KGHSH and CDR2 LQKENI. The ends lost 3 bases at V and 6 bases at J; junction bases unmatched: 15. This CDR3 is built from 19 residues. CDR3 loop: CASSPGLAGGLAAEKTQYF. CDR3 coding DNA: TGTGCCAGCTCACCTGGACTAGCGGGAGGTTTGGCTGCGGAGAAGACCCAGTACTTC.

Ten or more counts support this clonotype. CDR3 sequence (DNA): TGTGCCAGCAGTTTAAACCTATCAGGGGGCCAAGAGACCCAGTACTTC. Translating gives CASSLNLSGGQETQYF. The rearrangement links TRBV28 to TRBJ2-5, with 7 bases that match TRBD1. The junction had 7 bases not matched to a gene; V was cut back by 2 bases and J by 1 base. The CDR3 consists of 16 residues. Per the germline V gene, CDR1 is MDHEN and CDR2 is SYDVKM. The full variable domain, with the rest looked up from reference TRBV28 and TRBJ2-5, is DVKVTQSSRYLVKRTGEKVFLECVQDMDHENMFWYRQDPGLGLRLIYFSYDVKMKEKGDIPEGYSVSREKKERFSLILESASTNQTSMYLCASSLNLSGGQETQYFGPGTRLLVL.

This clonotype was seen more than once but under ten times. This chain links TRBV7-3 with TRBJ1-2, with 10 bases matching TRBD1. This CDR3 has 15 residues. J gave up 3 bases and V 3 bases, and 4 bases lay outside the gene matches. Germline loops: CDR1 SGHTA, CDR2 FQGTGA. In DNA form, the CDR3 reads TGTGCCAGCAGCTTGGGACAGGGGAAAGACTATGGCTACACCTTC. It codes for CASSLGQGKDYGYTF.

The chain employs TRBV2 and TRBJ2-7; no clear D gene. CDR3 length: 15 amino acids. V was shortened by 6 bases and J by 1 base, with 16 bases between the two germline ends. Germline lookup yields CDR1 SNHLY and CDR2 FYNNEI. The CDR3 DNA reads TGTGCCAGCAGGCGTACAGAGAGCCAATCCTACGAGCAGTACTTC. Protein sequence: CASRRTESQSYEQYF.

This clonotype was seen at least ten times. V and J are TRBV19 and TRBJ1-1; 8 bases match TRBD1. The V gene's germline CDR1 is LNHDA and CDR2 SQIVND (reference sequence). Unmatched junction bases numbered 13, after V lost 6 bases and J lost 7 bases. This CDR3 comprises 15 residues. In nucleotides, the CDR3 is TGTGCCAGTAGCTCCCGGGACAGGAATGTTGGTGAAGCTTTCTTT. Its protein is CASSSRDRNVGEAFF. The full variable domain, its missing parts supplied by reference TRBV19 and TRBJ1-1, is DGGITQSPKYLFRKEGQNVTLSCEQNLNHDAMYWYRQDPGQGLRLIYYSQIVNDFQKGDIAEGYSVSREKKESFPLTVTSAQKNPTAFYLCASSSRDRNVGEAFFGQGTRLTVV.

This clonotype was recorded many times. The genes are TRBV20-1 and TRBJ1-2, with D hard to call. The CDR3 has 15 residues. Germline values: CDR1 DFQATT, CDR2 SNEGSKA (reference sequence). Trimming shortened V by 3 bases and J by 0 bases, and 14 bases separated the two germline ends. CDR3 sequence reads: CSASPGPRTNYGYTF. As DNA, the CDR3 is TGCAGTGCTAGCCCCGGGCCTCGGACTAACTATGGCTACACCTTC.

This clonotype was counted a few times. This chain connects TRBV2 to TRBJ1-2, with a tentative D call TRBD1 (6 bases). The V end was cut by 6 bases, the J end by 7 bases, with 12 bases between. In germline, CDR1 is SNHLY, CDR2 FYNNEI. The CDR3 totals 12 residues. The chain's CDR3 is CASSKQGSGYTF. The CDR3 DNA is TGTGCCAGCAGCAAACAGGGTTCTGGCTACACCTTC.

A few counts support this clonotype. The CDR3 does not end in the conserved phenylalanine or tryptophan, so this is likely a read error. The chain recombines TRBV20-1 with TRBJ2-7; D not certain. The CDR3 loop spans 12 amino acids. The germline V gene encodes CDR1 DFQATT and CDR2 SNEGSKA (reference sequence). With 6 bases removed from V and 1 base from J, the gap between germline ends came to 10 bases. The CDR3 DNA is TGCAGTGCCTCGACATCTTCCTACGAGCAGTACCTC. Encoded protein: CSASTSSYEQYL.

This clonotype was observed many times. CDR3 nucleotides: TGTGCCAGCAGGGGACTAGCGGGACGCAAACCCTACGAGCAGTACTTC. This codes for CASRGLAGRKPYEQYF. V is TRBV27 and J is TRBJ2-7; 13 bases align to TRBD2. CDR3 length: 16 residues. Looked up from germline, CDR1 is MNHEY and CDR2 is SMNVEV (reference sequence). Losses at the gene ends were 6 bases for V and 2 bases for J; bases not matched to a gene: 7.